This T cell receptor (beta chain) was captured in a study of early T cells in non-severe SARS-CoV-2 infection. Study-wide context: Unsorted whole-blood RNA was sequenced in bulk, leaving chains unpaired.

The protocol attached unique molecular identifiers to individual cDNA molecules. In TCRdb, the 5' RACE reads were re-called with MiXCR into one record per CDR3 protein. This table holds about 68,000 distinct CDR3 sequences, 11% found once. The CDR3 consists of 14 residues. Losses at the gene ends were 8 bases for V and 5 bases for J; bases not matched to a gene: 5. Germline V gene sequence: CDR1 LNHDA, CDR2 SQIVND (reference sequence). The origin of this receptor is an adult who was a healthcare worker with PCR-confirmed SARS-CoV-2 infection or an uninfected control (not recorded which). The V call is TRBV19, the J call TRBJ2-1, with 11 bases aligning to TRBD2. The sample comprised whole blood. CDR3 bases: TGTGCCAGTGGGGAACTAGCGGGGGACAATGAGCAGTTCTTC. Translating it yields CASGELAGDNEQFF. Full variable domain (missing parts from reference TRBV19 and TRBJ2-1): DGGITQSPKYLFRKEGQNVTLSCEQNLNHDAMYWYRQDPGQGLRLIYYSQIVNDFQKGDIAEGYSVSREKKESFPLTVTSAQKNPTAFYLCASGELAGDNEQFFGPGTRLTVL.